The 18 T cell receptor beta chains given below trace back to one sample, sequenced in a study of blood T cell repertoires in COVID-19. Sequenced by immunoSEQ multiplex PCR; TCRdb stores in-frame clones only, minus some. This sample has more than 70,000 clones; about 81% occur once, and the top ten carry roughly 27%. The sample comprised peripheral blood. Receptor source: a human donor in a cohort sampled during active COVID-19.

The chain's CDR3 is CASSFAGGGYTF. For the CDR3, the DNA is TGTGCCAGCAGCTTTGCGGGTGGTGGCTACACCTTC. This rearrangement joins TRBV5-8 to TRBJ1-2; D call uncertain. With 2 bases removed from V and 7 bases from J, the gap between germline ends came to 9 bases. Germline V gives CDR1 SGHTS, CDR2 YDEGEE. The length of the CDR3 is 12 residues.

This clone was seen only once. The rearrangement links TRBV27 to TRBJ1-1; TRBD1 agrees at 8 bases. Germline V CDR1 and CDR2: MNHEY, SMNVEV (reference sequence). V shed 0 bases, J shed 12 bases, and the junction held 9 bases outside the gene matches. The CDR3 runs to 14 residues. The CDR3 spells CASSLSYRGFGTFF. CDR3 in DNA: TGTGCCAGCAGTTTATCCTACAGGGGGTTCGGAACTTTCTTT.

As concerns this clone: Other DNA sequences in this specimen translate into the identical CDR3. This chain links TRBV5-1 with TRBJ1-2; D possibly corresponds to TRBD1 (5 bases). V was clipped by 3 bases and J by 3 bases, with 9 bases between them. This CDR3 has 13 amino acids. From germline, CDR1 is SGHRS and CDR2 YFSETQ. CDR3 amino acids: CASSSGGDYGYTF. CDR3 in DNA: TGCGCCAGCAGCTCGGGGGGAGACTATGGCTACACCTTC.

CDR3 amino acids: CASSLTSGRTDTQYF. Here the CDR3 DNA reads TGTGCCAGCAGTTTGACTAGCGGGCGCACAGATACGCAGTATTTT. This rearrangement joins TRBV27 to TRBJ2-3, with 10 bases fitting TRBD2. Looked up from germline, CDR1 is MNHEY and CDR2 is SMNVEV (reference sequence). The junction had 1 base not matched to a gene; V was cut back by 3 bases and J by 1 base. The CDR3 is made up of 15 amino acids.

This rearrangement joins TRBV9 to TRBJ2-2; D not certain. Deletions cut 0 bases from V and 2 bases from J, with 8 bases between. This CDR3 has 15 amino acids. The germline gives CDR1 SGDLS, CDR2 YYNGEE. The CDR3 bases are TGTGCCAGCAGCGTAGAGTCCAGAAACACCGGGGAGCTGTTTTTT. Residues: CASSVESRNTGELFF.

J is TRBJ2-3 and V is TRBV9; D call uncertain. This CDR3 is built from 14 residues. Germline CDR1 SGDLS, CDR2 YYNGEE. Deletions cut 4 bases from V and 1 base from J, with 10 bases between. The CDR3 region has the DNA TGTGCCAGCAGCCCCTTAGAGGGCACAGATACGCAGTATTTT. This encodes CASSPLEGTDTQYF.

The chain couples TRBV6-5 to TRBJ1-2, with 8 bases identical to TRBD1. V gave up 7 bases and J gave up 2 bases; unmatched junction bases: 6. Germline V gene lookup returns CDR1 MNHEY and CDR2 SVGAGI. The CDR3 consists of 14 residues. This CDR3 is CASNQGALNYGYTF. The CDR3 DNA sequence: TGTGCCAGCAATCAGGGGGCATTAAACTATGGCTACACCTTC.

This rearrangement joins TRBV18 to TRBJ1-2; 7 nucleotides align to TRBD1. CDR1 is KGHSH, CDR2 LQKENI, per germline. V lost 3 bases, J lost 4 bases, and 8 bases stayed unmatched. This CDR3 is built from 15 residues. For the CDR3, the DNA is TGTGCCAGCTCACCTCGAGGGGGCGGAGGCTATGGCTACACCTTC. Translating it yields CASSPRGGGGYGYTF.

V and J are TRBV5-6 and TRBJ2-5, with D possibly matching TRBD2 (7 bases). This CDR3 is 16 amino acids long. Germline CDR1 and CDR2: SGHDT and YYEEEE. Trimming removed 0 bases from V and 5 bases from J, with 17 bases in between. CDR3 sequence (DNA): TGTGCCAGCAGCTTGGCCGGGGGGCAGGGTATGGAGACCCAGTACTTC. Residues: CASSLAGGQGMETQYF.

As DNA, the CDR3 is TGTGCCACCGGGACTAGCGGGGTCTTCGGCGGGGAGCTGTTTTTT. Amino acid sequence: CATGTSGVFGGELFF. This chain uses TRBV6-6 with TRBJ2-2, with 13 positions matching TRBD2. This CDR3 is 15 amino acids long. The germline V gene encodes CDR1 MNHNY and CDR2 SVGAGI (reference sequence). Trimming at V came to 10 bases and at J to 7 bases, leaving 9 bases not matched to a gene.

This clone occurred once. The chain recombines TRBV5-1 with TRBJ1-4; possible D gene TRBD1, 5 bases. The V gene lost 1 base and the J gene lost 8 bases, with 15 bases spanning the gap. CDR3 length: 15 residues. CDR1 is SGHRS, CDR2 YFSETQ, per germline. CDR3 in amino acids: CASSLRGIGGEKLFF. The CDR3, as DNA: TGCGCCAGCAGCTTGAGGGGAATCGGGGGAGAAAAACTGTTTTTT. Full variable domain (missing parts from reference TRBV5-1 and TRBJ1-4): KAGVTQTPRYLIKTRGQQVTLSCSPISGHRSVSWYQQTPGQGLQFLFEYFSETQRNKGNFPGRFSGRQFSNSRSEMNVSTLELGDSALYLCASSLRGIGGEKLFFGSGTQLSVL.

This chain links TRBV28 with TRBJ2-1; 9 bases are shared with TRBD2. CDR3 size: 16 residues. Germline CDR1 and CDR2: MDHEN and SYDVKM. With 5 bases clipped from V and 4 bases from J, the junction kept 9 bases outside the gene matches. CDR3: CASSTITSGLYNEQFF. CDR3 bases: TGTGCCAGCAGTACTATTACTAGCGGGTTGTACAATGAGCAGTTCTTC.

The chain is built from TRBV6-1 and TRBJ2-5, with TRBD2 matching 13 bases. The CDR3 loop spans 18 amino acids. After removal of 3 bases from V and 4 bases from J, the junction contained 11 bases not matched to a gene. Germline V gene data show CDR1 as MNHNS and CDR2 as SASEGT. The CDR3 loop reads CASSDSSTSGGRGETQYF. The CDR3 nucleotides are TGTGCCAGCAGTGATTCCTCGACTAGCGGGGGGCGGGGAGAGACCCAGTACTTC.

This rearrangement joins TRBV6-6 to TRBJ1-2, with D perhaps TRBD1 (5 bases). CDR1 and CDR2 (germline): MNHNY, SVGAGI (reference sequence). The CDR3 contains 16 residues. V lost 6 bases to trimming and J lost 0 bases, with 17 bases between them. The CDR3 DNA reads as TGTGCCAGCAGAATCGCGGGGGGTTTGGCTAACTATGGCTACACCTTC. Protein product: CASRIAGGLANYGYTF.

V gene TRBV19 combines with J gene TRBJ1-5, with 10 bases lining up with TRBD1. Germline V gene lookup returns CDR1 LNHDA and CDR2 SQIVND (reference sequence). This CDR3 region has 17 residues. V gave up 6 bases and J gave up 0 bases; unmatched junction bases: 8. CDR3 region: CASSQGQGGYSNQPQHF. The CDR3 DNA sequence: TGTGCCAGTAGCCAAGGACAGGGGGGATATAGCAATCAGCCCCAGCATTTT. Together with reference TRBV19 and TRBJ1-5, the CDR3 gives the full variable domain: DGGITQSPKYLFRKEGQNVTLSCEQNLNHDAMYWYRQDPGQGLRLIYYSQIVNDFQKGDIAEGYSVSREKKESFPLTVTSAQKNPTAFYLCASSQGQGGYSNQPQHFGDGTRLSIL.

The chain combines TRBV5-4 with TRBJ1-5; D call uncertain. V lost 1 base and J 0 bases, leaving 5 bases between the germline ends. The CDR3 totals 14 residues. Germline CDR1 reads SGHNT; CDR2 reads YYREEE (reference sequence). CDR3 sequence: CASSLRDSNQPQHF. DNA for the CDR3: TGTGCCAGCAGCTTGCGGGATAGCAATCAGCCCCAGCATTTT.

V gene TRBV5-1 combines with J gene TRBJ1-6; D gene unclear. Per germline, CDR1 SGHRS and CDR2 YFSETQ. The CDR3 has 15 residues. Trimming took off 0 bases at V and 6 bases at J, with 10 bases between the two ends. CDR3 in DNA: TGCGCCAGCAGCTTGGGCTCAGTCTCTAATTCACCCCTCCACTTT. Translation gives CASSLGSVSNSPLHF.

The chain combines TRBV27 with TRBJ1-2; tentative D call: TRBD1 (6 bases). In germline, CDR1 is MNHEY, CDR2 SMNVEV (reference sequence). This CDR3 spans 17 amino acids. The germline V and J ends were trimmed by 6 bases and 7 bases, with 27 bases remaining between them. Written as DNA, the CDR3 is TGTGCCAGCAGCTTAACCGGGGGGGCCTATGGCCCAGGTGGCTACACCTTC. Translating it yields CASSLTGGAYGPGGYTF.